This T cell receptor beta chain was identified during a study of shared clonotypes between healthy human individuals. Libraries were prepared by immunoSEQ multiplex PCR; TCRdb keeps only in-frame clonotypes and omits some of them. The sample lists millions of clones, around nine tenths occurring once. Division of CD4+ cells produced a CD45RA+ naive subset and a CD45RA-negative memory subset. This clone was picked up a small number of times. This CDR3 has 13 amino acids. From germline, CDR1 is ENHRY and CDR2 SYGVKD. The V end was cut by 2 bases, the J end by 1 base, with 5 bases between. The sequence came from a man between 18 and 35 years old in good health. The sample comprised naive CD4+ T cells sorted from blood. Subset reported: CD45RA+ positively selected. This chain joins TRBV10-3 and TRBJ1-1; D is uncertain. The DNA of the CDR3 is TGTGCCATCAGTGAGGCTCAGAACACTGAAGCTTTCTTT. Residues: CAISEAQNTEAFF.